This T cell receptor (beta chain) was sequenced in a study of blood T cell repertoires in COVID-19. Study overall: COVID-19 samples, acute and convalescent, were from the United States, Italy and Spain. The analysed material was cDNA or gDNA that came from T cells, B-cell-depleted T cells, or PBMCs.

As handled by the study authors: Amplification with reference gene primers provided the estimates of nucleated cell counts. Clones were read by immunoSEQ multiplex PCR, and TCRdb kept only the in-frame ones, dropping some. V and J calls plus clone size are reproduced from that table; the DNA served to infer D and trimming. The table has some 150,000 clones, approximately 88% seen once; the top ten hold over 0.75%. This CDR3 is built from 15 residues. V gene TRBV21-1 combines with J gene TRBJ2-2; the D call in the table, TRBD2, was not verified against the DNA. TRBV21-1 is labeled a pseudogene. Material for sequencing was peripheral blood. The source is a woman between 45 and 60 years old with acute or convalescent COVID-19. The CDR3 sequence is CASSKRGGNTGELFF. DNA for the CDR3: TGTGCCAGCAGCAAGCGGGGGGGCAACACCGGGGAGCTGTTTTTT.